Sequencing of this TCR beta chain was carried out in a study of CD8 T cells in ankylosing spondylitis. Overall study results and limits: Blood of patients with ankylosing spondylitis appeared to be characterized by a TCR beta motif of several highly homologous variants. In synovial fluid and blood from reactive arthritis, some motif variants were previously reported. Enrichment of disease-linked clones was reportedly significant in matched ankylosing spondylitis synovial fluid. Disease-linked clones proved CD8+ and comparatively uncommon in peripheral blood.

This clonotype has a count of ten or more. What it binds is not known. Germline CDR1 reads MNHNY; CDR2 reads SVGAGI (reference sequence). Between the trimmed V and J ends, which lost 5 bases and 8 bases, there was a span of 12 bases. CDR3 length equals 12 residues. Via MiXCR, TCRdb re-called the 5' RACE reads, giving one row per CDR3 protein. The profile covers fewer than 550,000 distinct CDR3 sequences, with about 5.2% appearing a single time and approximately 3.5% taken by the ten largest. This receptor was identified in a male donor with ankylosing spondylitis. The sequencing sample was made of blood, either unsorted or a sorted T cell fraction (not recorded which). V gene TRBV6-6 combines with J gene TRBJ1-1, with D perhaps matching TRBD1 (5 bases). CDR3 DNA: TGTGCCAGCAGTGTCGCCTGGACAGAAGCTTTCTTT. This encodes CASSVAWTEAFF.